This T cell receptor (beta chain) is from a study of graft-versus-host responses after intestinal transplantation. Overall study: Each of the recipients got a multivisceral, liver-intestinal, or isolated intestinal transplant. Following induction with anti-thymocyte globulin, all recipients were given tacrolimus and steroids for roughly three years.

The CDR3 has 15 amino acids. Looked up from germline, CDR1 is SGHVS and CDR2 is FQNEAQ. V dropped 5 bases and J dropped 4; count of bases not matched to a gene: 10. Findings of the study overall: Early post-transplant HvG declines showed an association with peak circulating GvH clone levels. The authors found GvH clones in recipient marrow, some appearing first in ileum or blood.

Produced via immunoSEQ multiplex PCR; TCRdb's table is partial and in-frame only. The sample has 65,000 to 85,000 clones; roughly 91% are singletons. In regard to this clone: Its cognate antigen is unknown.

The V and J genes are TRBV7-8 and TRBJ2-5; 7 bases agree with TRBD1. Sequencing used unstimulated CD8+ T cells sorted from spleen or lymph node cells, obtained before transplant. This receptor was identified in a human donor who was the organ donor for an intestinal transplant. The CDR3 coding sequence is TGTGCCAGCAGCCGCACGTCAAGGGGGCGAGAGACCCAGTACTTC. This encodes CASSRTSRGRETQYF.